This T cell receptor beta chain was found in a study of blood T cell repertoires in COVID-19. At the level of the study: The study drew acute and convalescent COVID-19 samples from the United States, Italy and Spain.

Per the original data handling: Reference gene primer amplification yielded estimated nucleated cell counts. Only in-frame clones appear in the TCRdb table, and some are missing; sequencing was by immunoSEQ multiplex PCR. D and trimming were read from the DNA, whereas the V and J calls and clone size are those reported in that table. The data hold around 290,000 clones, with 89% observed a single time. Categorization into cohorts depended on clinical history that participants reported. Donors in Cohort 3 who had recovered were those with two negative PCRs, healthcare professional clearance, or resolution of their symptoms. Germline V gives CDR1 MDHEN, CDR2 SYDVKM. The CDR3 has 13 amino acids. V was cut by 5 bases and J by 7 bases, with 15 bases left in between.

What was sequenced was PBMCs or T cells enriched from blood (not recorded which). The source is a woman in her thirties or forties who had recovered from COVID-19. This sequence joins TRBV28 and TRBJ2-7, with unresolved D. In DNA, the CDR3 is TGTGCCAGCAGTATCGACCGGGTGGAAGAGCAGTACTTC. It codes for CASSIDRVEEQYF.